Each of the 32 T cell receptor beta chains below was sequenced from the same sample in a study of blood T cells in healthy people across ages. Next came a second PCR, run for about 7 to 12 cycles, which used a sample-barcoded 5' primer along with a J-beta primer mix. MiXCR, applied by TCRdb to the 5' RACE reads, yields one record per CDR3 protein. The data show around 820,000 distinct CDR3 sequences, roughly 25% seen once. This same sample was also part of a study on T cells of mothers and their children.

Sequencing was done on a sample of blood. These TCRs come from a boy between 5 and 17 years old in good health.

This clonotype was counted between two and nine times. The V gene is TRBV20-1, the J gene TRBJ2-5, with 14 bases lining up with TRBD2. The end of the DNA fits TRBJ2-1 better, so the J call may be wrong. Germline values: CDR1 DFQATT, CDR2 SNEGSKA (reference sequence). The CDR3 has 15 amino acids. The CDR3 reads CSARPGTSGSYEQFF. In DNA, the CDR3 is TGCAGTGCTAGACCCGGGACTAGCGGGAGCTATGAGCAGTTCTTC.

The chain employs TRBV10-3 and TRBJ2-3; TRBD2 matches 7 bases. The germline V gene has CDR1 ENHRY and CDR2 SYGVKD. CDR3 length: 17 amino acids. Trimming removed 4 bases from V and 0 bases from J; junction bases left unmatched: 10. This chain's CDR3 is CAISGPTSAASTDTQYF. The CDR3 DNA reads TGTGCCATCAGTGGGCCAACTAGCGCCGCTAGCACAGATACGCAGTATTTT.

About this clonotype itself: The junction shows a germline mismatch at one end, possibly a read error. This chain joins TRBV6-5 and TRBJ1-4; TRBD1 is a possible D gene (5 bases). The CDR3 loop spans 18 amino acids. Germline CDR1 MNHEY, CDR2 SVGAGI. As DNA, the CDR3 is TGTGCCAGCAGTTACTCAGCCGGGACGGCTGGACTTAATGAAAAACTGTCTTTT. Translating it yields CASSYSAGTAGLNEKLSF.

The sample holds a few counts of this clonotype. V is TRBV11-1 and J is TRBJ2-5, with TRBD1 identical over 7 bases. Gene TRBJ2-7 matches the end of the DNA better, so the J call may be wrong. The CDR3 runs to 15 residues. Germline V gene lookup returns CDR1 SGHAT and CDR2 FQDESV (reference sequence). CDR3: CASSFYRGQSYEQYF. DNA for the CDR3: TGTGCCAGCAGCTTTTACAGGGGCCAATCCTACGAGCAGTACTTC.

This clonotype was counted a few times. The V and J genes are TRBV29-1 and TRBJ2-1, with TRBD2 matching 8 bases. This CDR3 has 17 amino acids. The V segment lost 7 bases and the J segment 3 bases; nucleotides outside the gene matches: 17. The germline V gene encodes CDR1 SQVTM and CDR2 ANQGSEA. CDR3 DNA: TGCAGCGCTAAGGCTCCCCCGGTAGCGGGAATCTACAATGAGCAGTTCTTC. Translated: CSAKAPPVAGIYNEQFF.

The chain carries TRBV6-1 and TRBJ2-7, with D unresolved. CDR3 length: 13 residues. Trimming pared 5 bases from V and 0 bases from J, leaving 8 bases between. Per germline, CDR1 MNHNS and CDR2 SASEGT. CDR3: CASSHESSYEQYF. The CDR3 region has the DNA TGTGCCAGCAGTCACGAGAGCTCCTACGAGCAGTACTTC.

The chain carries TRBV12-3 or TRBV12-4 and TRBJ2-7; D ambiguous. With 4 bases removed from V and 2 bases from J, the gap between germline ends came to 6 bases. This CDR3 is built from 12 residues. For the CDR3, the DNA is TGTGCCAGCAGTTCGGTAGCCTACGAGCAGTACTTC. Residues: CASSSVAYEQYF.

This clonotype was observed a few times. The chain recombines TRBV28 with TRBJ1-1; maybe TRBD1 (5 bases). This CDR3 contains 15 residues. CDR1 MDHEN and CDR2 SYDVKM come from the germline V gene. Trimming removed 5 bases from V and 0 bases from J, with 13 bases in between. The CDR3 protein is CASSPFKTVNTEAFF. DNA of the CDR3: TGTGCCAGCAGTCCATTCAAGACAGTGAACACTGAAGCTTTCTTT.

The chain carries TRBV7-2 and TRBJ2-5; D possibly corresponds to TRBD2 (7 bases). V was pared by 1 base and J by 2 bases, with 14 bases between. This CDR3 region has 16 residues. Germline CDR1 and CDR2: SGHTA and FQGNSA. The chain's CDR3 is CASSLGGGRGQETQYF. The CDR3 DNA is TGTGCCAGCAGCTTAGGGGGGGGGCGCGGGCAAGAGACCCAGTACTTC.

This clonotype turned up a few times. The V call is TRBV20-1, the J call TRBJ2-5; D is ambiguous. CDR1 is DFQATT and CDR2 is SNEGSKA in the germline V gene (reference sequence). The CDR3 runs to 12 residues. V shed 3 bases and J shed 1 base, with 6 bases lying between them. The CDR3 region is CSARGFQETQYF. The CDR3 DNA follows: TGCAGTGCTAGGGGGTTCCAAGAGACCCAGTACTTC.

In the case of this clonotype: An end of the junction does not agree with germline; a read error may underlie this. The CDR3 nucleotides are TGCAGTGCCAGAGGAGGGGCAGTTGCAGCTTTCTTT. This codes for CSARGGAVAAFF. The V gene is TRBV20-1, the J gene TRBJ1-1; D might be TRBD1 (5 bases). The CDR3 extends over 12 amino acids. Germline CDR1 DFQATT, CDR2 SNEGSKA (reference sequence).

The genes are TRBV7-9 and TRBJ1-2; D gene unclear. Germline V lookup: CDR1 SEHNR, CDR2 FQNEAQ (reference sequence). V lost 0 bases and J 8 bases, leaving 22 bases between the germline ends. The CDR3 runs 17 residues. The CDR3 DNA reads as TGTGCCAGCAGCTTAGCGTTTATGGACGCCTATACGTGGGGCTACACCTTC. This sequence encodes CASSLAFMDAYTWGYTF.

The CDR3 sequence is CASSQQHQGQGMYNEQFF. The CDR3 DNA is TGCGCCAGCAGCCAACAACATCAGGGACAGGGAATGTACAATGAGCAGTTCTTC. The chain is built from TRBV4-1 and TRBJ2-1; 9 bases fit TRBD1. The CDR3 is made up of 18 amino acids. V shed 2 bases, J shed 4 bases, and the junction held 12 bases outside the gene matches. CDR1 is MGHRA and CDR2 is YSYEKL in the germline V gene.

V usage is TRBV18 and J usage is TRBJ1-1; a possible D gene is TRBD1 (5 bases). V gave up 2 bases and J gave up 1 base, with 11 bases separating them. This CDR3 is 15 amino acids long. Germline CDR1 and CDR2: KGHSH and LQKENI. The CDR3: CASSPIGVGNTEAFF. CDR3 in DNA: TGTGCCAGCTCACCAATAGGGGTCGGGAACACTGAAGCTTTCTTT. The variable domain in full, completed from reference TRBV18 and TRBJ1-1, reads NAGVMQNPRHLVRRRGQEARLRCSPMKGHSHVYWYRQLPEEGLKFMVYLQKENIIDESGMPKERFSAEFPKEGPSILRIQQVVRGDSAAYFCASSPIGVGNTEAFFGQGTRLTVV.

The sample holds a few counts of this clonotype. A junction end diverges from the germline sequence, so it may reflect a read error. The gene calls are TRBV6-2 or TRBV6-3 and TRBJ2-7, with 10 nucleotides matching TRBD1. The length of the CDR3 is 13 residues. Germline V gene lookup returns CDR1 MNHEY and CDR2 SVGEGT. The CDR3 protein is CASRDRGGQGGDF. The CDR3 DNA is TGTGCCAGCAGAGATCGAGGTGGACAGGGGGGCGACTTC.

This chain joins TRBV28 and TRBJ2-1; D is uncertain. Trimming took off 6 bases at V and 0 bases at J, with 18 bases between the two ends. Looked up from germline, CDR1 is MDHEN and CDR2 is SYDVKM. The CDR3 spans 17 residues. For the CDR3, the DNA is TGTGCCAGCAGCCCCAGGAGCTTCCGAAGCTCCTACAATGAGCAGTTCTTC. Amino acids: CASSPRSFRSSYNEQFF.

On this clonotype itself: One end of the junction fails to match germline, which may point to a read error. The J gene is TRBJ2-4, the V gene TRBV20-1; 10 positions match TRBD2. Germline assignment: CDR1 DFQATT and CDR2 SNEGSKA (reference sequence). The CDR3 loop spans 14 amino acids. This chain's CDR3 is CSARSLFLASGSLF. CDR3 DNA: TGCAGTGCTCGCTCCCTCTTTCTGGCTAGCGGGAGCCTCTTC.

This clonotype was picked up a small number of times. This chain connects TRBV29-1 to TRBJ2-5; perhaps TRBD1 as D (6 bases). The CDR3 has 14 amino acids. V shed 3 bases and J shed 5 bases, with 16 bases lying between them. Germline V CDR1 and CDR2: SQVTM, ANQGSEA. The CDR3 DNA reads as TGCAGCGTTGAGCCAGGGGAGTTTTGGGAGACCCAGTACTTC. The encoded protein is CSVEPGEFWETQYF. The full variable domain, in which reference TRBV29-1 and TRBJ2-5 provide the parts outside the CDR3, is SAVISQKPSRDICQRGTSLTIQCQVDSQVTMMFWYRQQPGQSLTLIATANQGSEATYESGFVIDKFPISRPNLTFSTLTVSNMSPEDSSIYLCSVEPGEFWETQYFGPGTRLLVL.

In DNA, the CDR3 is TGCGCCAGCAGCCAACGGAGAGGAGATACGCAGTATTTT. Amino acids: CASSQRRGDTQYF. The chain has TRBV4-3 and TRBJ2-3; D is unresolved. The germline V gene has CDR1 LGHNA and CDR2 YSLEER. This CDR3 spans 13 amino acids. The V gene lost 2 bases and the J gene lost 5 bases, with 8 bases spanning the gap.

This clonotype was seen at least ten times. This chain joins TRBV25-1 and TRBJ2-7, with TRBD1 matching over 11 bases. Germline-derived CDR1 and CDR2 are MGHDK and SYGVNS. Germline trimming cut 4 bases from V and 4 bases from J; bases unmatched to any gene: 12. The CDR3 length is 17 residues. The CDR3 region has the DNA TGTGCCAGCAGTGGGCGCCCTGGACAGGGGGCAGAGTACGAGCAGTACTTC. Translated, it gives CASSGRPGQGAEYEQYF.

The genes are TRBV28 and TRBJ2-4; no firm D call. The CDR3 is made up of 14 amino acids. Germline values: CDR1 MDHEN, CDR2 SYDVKM. The ends were cut back, 4 bases at V and 7 bases at J, with 14 bases in the middle. This CDR3 is CASSSNNLQNIQYF. The DNA for the CDR3 is TGTGCCAGCAGTTCCAACAACCTACAGAACATTCAGTACTTC.

This clonotype was seen once. The CDR3 loop is CSGHRGGSEKLFF. CDR3 nucleotides: TGCAGCGGACACAGGGGAGGATCTGAAAAACTGTTTTTT. V usage is TRBV29-1 and J usage is TRBJ1-4; 7 nucleotides match TRBD1. The trim removed 7 bases at V and 7 bases at J, leaving 9 bases unmatched. CDR1 SQVTM and CDR2 ANQGSEA come from the germline V gene. There are 13 residues in the CDR3.

This clonotype was seen only a few times. The V and J genes are TRBV7-2 and TRBJ2-1, with D perhaps being TRBD1 or TRBD2 (5 bases each). V lost 5 bases and J 5 bases, leaving 16 bases between the germline ends. From germline, CDR1 is SGHTA and CDR2 FQGNSA. CDR3 length: 15 amino acids. The DNA for the CDR3 is TGTGCCAGCAGCCTCACCCGGGACCGACACAATGAGCAGTTCTTC. This sequence encodes CASSLTRDRHNEQFF.

The chain combines TRBV14 with TRBJ2-5; D is unresolved. CDR1 and CDR2 from the germline V gene are SGHDN and FVKESK. The CDR3 covers 16 residues. V lost 2 bases and J 4 bases, leaving 17 bases between the germline ends. CDR3 DNA sequence: TGTGCCAGCAGCCAACGCAGTTTTAGCACGGGAGAGACCCAGTACTTC. It specifies CASSQRSFSTGETQYF.

This clonotype was found a few times. The chain couples TRBV28 to TRBJ1-2; possible D gene TRBD1, 6 bases. This CDR3 comprises 15 residues. Trimming cost V 4 bases and J 6 bases, with 18 bases left between them. CDR1 MDHEN and CDR2 SYDVKM come from the germline V gene. The CDR3 DNA reads as TGTGCCAGCAGTTCCCAGGACAGTTTCCCTCATGGCTACACCTTC. Protein: CASSSQDSFPHGYTF.

This clonotype was observed a few times. A read error may account for a junction end that differs from germline. V and J are TRBV3-1 and TRBJ2-4; 10 positions match TRBD2. CDR3 size: 16 residues. The germline V gene has CDR1 LGHDT and CDR2 YNNKEL (reference sequence). CDR3 sequence reads: CASSQGGLADKNIRYF. The CDR3 DNA sequence: TGTGCCAGCAGCCAAGGCGGACTAGCGGACAAAAACATTCGGTACTTC.

V and J are TRBV5-1 and TRBJ2-3, with D unresolved. The CDR3 loop spans 15 amino acids. The germline V gene has CDR1 SGHRS and CDR2 YFSETQ. Trimming cost V 2 bases and J 4 bases, with 14 bases left between them. CDR3 DNA: TGCGCCAGCAGCTTCCCCGATGGTCAAGCAGATACGCAGTATTTT. Its translation: CASSFPDGQADTQYF. Filled out from reference TRBV5-1 and TRBJ2-3, the complete variable domain reads KAGVTQTPRYLIKTRGQQVTLSCSPISGHRSVSWYQQTPGQGLQFLFEYFSETQRNKGNFPGRFSGRQFSNSRSEMNVSTLELGDSALYLCASSFPDGQADTQYFGPGTRLTVL.

Turning to this clonotype: The junction does not match germline at one end; this may be a read error. The rearrangement links TRBV7-7 to TRBJ2-2; the match to TRBD2 covers 10 bases. Germline-derived CDR1 and CDR2 are SSHAT and FNYEAQ (reference sequence). The CDR3 is made up of 17 amino acids. CDR3 DNA: TGTGCTAGCAGCTTAGTCCCTAGCGGGGGAGGCACCGGGGAGCTGTTTTTT. It codes for CASSLVPSGGGTGELFF.

This sequence joins TRBV20-1 and TRBJ2-5; 7 positions agree with TRBD2. Germline V gene sequence: CDR1 DFQATT, CDR2 SNEGSKA (reference sequence). The ends lost 1 base at V and 4 bases at J; junction bases unmatched: 9. The CDR3 covers 15 residues. The DNA of the CDR3 is TGCAGTGCTAGAGTGGGGAGGGGAAGATTAGAGACCCAGTACTTC. Translating gives CSARVGRGRLETQYF.

This chain links TRBV5-1 with TRBJ2-7, with D tentatively TRBD1 or TRBD2 (5 bases each). The tail of the sequence fits TRBJ2-1 better, so the J call may be wrong. The CDR3 consists of 14 residues. CDR1 is SGHRS and CDR2 is YFSETQ in the germline V gene. For the CDR3, the DNA is TGCGCCAGCAGCCTAGGGGACCTATTCAATGAGCAGTTCTTC. Protein: CASSLGDLFNEQFF.

The chain is built from TRBV4-3 and TRBJ2-7; 10 bases align to TRBD2. J was trimmed by 4 bases and V by 0 bases; bases with no gene match: 6. The CDR3 is 16 residues long. The V gene's germline CDR1 is LGHNA and CDR2 YSLEER. DNA for the CDR3: TGCGCCAGCAGCCAAGATCACCTAGCGGGGGATTACGAGCAGTACTTC. Translating gives CASSQDHLAGDYEQYF.

This clonotype was seen repeatedly, ten times or more. The genes are TRBV29-1 and TRBJ2-5; possibly TRBD1 for D (5 bases). V was shortened by 6 bases and J by 1 base, with 15 bases between the two germline ends. Germline lookup yields CDR1 SQVTM and CDR2 ANQGSEA. CDR3 length equals 14 residues. In DNA, the CDR3 is TGCAGCGTGGGCAGGGTCAATTTCCAAGAGACCCAGTACTTC. Translation gives CSVGRVNFQETQYF. Full variable domain (rest looked up from reference TRBV29-1 and TRBJ2-5): SAVISQKPSRDICQRGTSLTIQCQVDSQVTMMFWYRQQPGQSLTLIATANQGSEATYESGFVIDKFPISRPNLTFSTLTVSNMSPEDSSIYLCSVGRVNFQETQYFGPGTRLLVL.